The subject of this entry is one T cell receptor beta chain. Its antigen is not identified. This PCR relied on a set of 60 Vbeta primers and 13 Jbeta primers. Assay used: immunoSEQ multiplex PCR; TCRdb lists only in-frame clones, some missing. The table shows 140,000 to 150,000 clones, with approximately 72% occurring only once. Germline CDR1 is SGHTA and CDR2 is FQGTGA. The CDR3 has 14 residues. V was pared by 4 bases and J by 8 bases, with 7 bases of the junction left unmatched. This specimen belongs to a study of cytomegalovirus exposure and HLA in healthy donors. Study conclusions and caveats: Sequencing likely produced, as an artifact, a cluster of highly shared sequence variants.

This sequence originates from a man in his forties in good health and CMV-seronegative. The chain is built from TRBV7-3 and TRBJ2-1; 8 nucleotides match TRBD1. The sequenced sample consisted of PBMCs. In nucleotides, the CDR3 is TGTGCCAGCAGCTCCGAACAGGGGGTCGATGAGCAGTTCTTC. It yields the protein CASSSEQGVDEQFF.